This passage covers 3 T cell receptor beta chains from one sample sequenced in a study of cytomegalovirus exposure and HLA in healthy donors. PCR amplification relied on 60 Vbeta primers (plus 13 Jbeta primers). TCRdb's copy holds only in-frame clones and misses some; the assay was immunoSEQ multiplex PCR. This listing includes roughly 190,000 clones. Source material: PBMCs. The origin of the receptors is a woman aged 18-29 years in good health and CMV-seropositive.

V gene TRBV19 combines with J gene TRBJ2-2; 11 nucleotides match TRBD1. Trimming cost V 2 bases and J 6 bases; bases outside gene matches: 5. CDR1 is LNHDA and CDR2 is SQIVND in the germline V gene (reference sequence). The CDR3 is made up of 16 amino acids. The CDR3 reads CASSISWTGGPGELFF. For the CDR3, the DNA is TGTGCCAGTAGTATATCCTGGACAGGGGGCCCCGGGGAGCTGTTTTTT.

The rearrangement links TRBV19 to TRBJ2-2, with 8 bases lining up with TRBD1. V was pared by 3 bases and J by 5 bases, with 8 bases of the junction left unmatched. Germline CDR1 reads LNHDA; CDR2 reads SQIVND (reference sequence). This CDR3 is built from 16 residues. CDR3 region: CASSMGQGAGTGELFF. The CDR3 DNA reads TGTGCCAGTAGTATGGGCCAGGGGGCAGGAACCGGGGAGCTGTTTTTT. Drawing the rest from reference TRBV19 and TRBJ2-2, the complete variable domain is DGGITQSPKYLFRKEGQNVTLSCEQNLNHDAMYWYRQDPGQGLRLIYYSQIVNDFQKGDIAEGYSVSREKKESFPLTVTSAQKNPTAFYLCASSMGQGAGTGELFFGEGSRLTVL.

The rearrangement joins TRBV4-1 to TRBJ1-2, with TRBD1 matching 7 bases. V gave up 0 bases and J gave up 8 bases; unmatched junction bases: 9. The CDR3 is 15 amino acids. Germline V gene sequence: CDR1 MGHRA, CDR2 YSYEKL. CDR3 in DNA: TGCGCCAGCAGCCAAGATTCTTCAGGGGGTTTAGGCTACACCTTC. Its protein is CASSQDSSGGLGYTF.